A selection of T cell receptor beta chains follows, all from one sample in a study of T cell clonotyping in hematopoietic cell transplantation. Assay used: immunoSEQ multiplex PCR; TCRdb lists only in-frame clones, some missing. The data contain about 47,000 clones, about four fifths of them singletons. Sequences were derived from peripheral blood mononuclear cells, sampled before stem cell transplant. The source of these receptors is a man aged 55-75 years with myelodysplastic syndrome. Some clones in this sample may be carry-over from other donors' samples. Both conserved end residues are part of each CDR3. Each record gives: CDR3 DNA, CDR3 protein, D gene, clone size, V gene, J gene. The D gene is left open where the match is weak. Rows may omit the clone size; those that give it use once, few, many or a size class.

TGTGCCAGCAGCTTAGGTAGGACAGGATCGGCTAGCACAGATACGCAGTATTTT,CASSLGRTGSASTDTQYF,TRBD1,.,TRBV7-3,TRBJ2-3
TGTGCCAGCAGCTTTCTTTTGAGCCGCGGCACTGAAGCTTTCTTT,CASSFLLSRGTEAFF,.,.,TRBV5-6,TRBJ1-1
TGCGCCAGCAGCACCGATAATTCACCCCTCCACTTT,CASSTDNSPLHF,.,few,TRBV5-1,TRBJ1-6
TGTGCCAGCAGCCAGGAGCGGGTCCGGGGGGATACGCAGTATTTT,CASSQERVRGDTQYF,.,.,TRBV7-3,TRBJ2-3
TGTGCCAGCAGCTTATATTCCCCCTGGGGGTTATCCTCTGGAAACACCATATATTTT,CASSLYSPWGLSSGNTIYF,.,.,TRBV13,TRBJ1-3
TGTGCCAGCAGCTTAGCGCAGGGGACGCAGACCCAGTACTTC,CASSLAQGTQTQYF,.,.,TRBV7-6,TRBJ2-5
TGTGCCAGCAGTCCCCTTCGACCCCAGCATTTT,CASSPLRPQHF,.,.,TRBV27,TRBJ1-5
TGTGCCAGCTCACTGACGGCCACAGGGATGTCTAACTATGGCTACACCTTC,CASSLTATGMSNYGYTF,.,.,TRBV18,TRBJ1-2
TGCAGCGTTGTAGACAGGACCCGGGTCACTGAAGCTTTCTTT,CSVVDRTRVTEAFF,.,.,TRBV29-1,TRBJ1-1
TGTGCCAGCAGTCCAAGAGCTAAAGAGAACACTGAAGCTTTCTTT,CASSPRAKENTEAFF,.,.,TRBV14,TRBJ1-1
TGTGCCAGCAGTTACAACCCAGCTATGAACACTGAAGCTTTCTTT,CASSYNPAMNTEAFF,.,.,TRBV6-5,TRBJ1-1
TGTGCCAGCAGTGAAGCGGGTAATAGCAGAGATACGCAGTATTTT,CASSEAGNSRDTQYF,.,.,TRBV2,TRBJ2-3
TGTGCCAGCATACGAGGGACTAATGAAAAACTGTTTTTT,CASIRGTNEKLFF,.,.,TRBV7-9,TRBJ1-4
TGTGCCAGCAGCTTAACCAGGGTTGAAAAACTGTTTTTT,CASSLTRVEKLFF,.,.,TRBV7-6,TRBJ1-4
TGTGCCAGCAGCGTAGCCTCCACAGAGACCCAGTACTTC,CASSVASTETQYF,.,.,TRBV9,TRBJ2-5
TGCAGCGTGGCTGGGCAGGCCGGGTTGGAGCAGTTCTTC,CSVAGQAGLEQFF,.,.,TRBV29-1,TRBJ2-1
TGTGCTAGCTCCCCGACAGGGAATGAGCAGTTCTTC,CASSPTGNEQFF,TRBD1,.,TRBV7-7,TRBJ2-1
TGTGCCAGCAGCGTAGACAGTAACACTGAAGCTTTCTTT,CASSVDSNTEAFF,.,.,TRBV9,TRBJ1-1
TGTGCCAGCAGCGTTCCAGGGGGACGTGACTATGGCTACACCTTC,CASSVPGGRDYGYTF,TRBD1,.,TRBV7-9,TRBJ1-2
TGTGCCAGTAGTATCGGACAGGGGAGGTCACCCCTCCACTTT,CASSIGQGRSPLHF,TRBD1,.,TRBV19,TRBJ1-6
TGTGCCTGCTACAAGACCACCGGGGAGCTGTTTTTT,CACYKTTGELFF,.,.,TRBV6-5,TRBJ2-2
TGTGCCAGCAGCTTGGTAACAACCAACTATGGCTACACCTTC,CASSLVTTNYGYTF,.,few,TRBV5-6,TRBJ1-2
TGTGCCAGCAGGTCCCGACAGGTAGCCTACGAGCAGTACTTC,CASRSRQVAYEQYF,.,.,TRBV2,TRBJ2-7
TGTGCCAGCAGCGTCTCTGGAAACACCATATATTTT,CASSVSGNTIYF,.,.,TRBV7-9,TRBJ1-3
TGTGCCAGCAGCGTCGCCGGACTAGCCCACAACGAGCAGTACTTC,CASSVAGLAHNEQYF,TRBD2,.,TRBV9,TRBJ2-7
TGTGCCAGCAGCTTATCCCTAAGCCCCCACGAGCAGTACTTC,CASSLSLSPHEQYF,.,.,TRBV11-2,TRBJ2-7
TGTGCCAGCAGTAGAAGGGGGTTGAACACTGAAGCTTTCTTT,CASSRRGLNTEAFF,.,few,TRBV6-5,TRBJ1-1
TGTGCCAGCACCCCTGTGGGAGCTGGCTACACCTTC,CASTPVGAGYTF,.,.,TRBV7-2,TRBJ1-2
TGCGCCAGCAGCCAAGCTGTCCAACTCTACAATGAGCAGTTCTTC,CASSQAVQLYNEQFF,.,.,TRBV4-1,TRBJ2-1
TGTGCCAGTAGTATAGCAAGGGGGCGCGGGACAGATACGCAGTATTTT,CASSIARGRGTDTQYF,TRBD1,.,TRBV19,TRBJ2-3
TGTGCCAGCTATACCGGGACAGTCTCCTACGAGCAGTACTTC,CASYTGTVSYEQYF,TRBD1,once,TRBV6-1,TRBJ2-7
TGTGCCAGCAGTCCCGGCCGGTGGGGCCGGGGGGCCGGCTCACCCCTCCACTTT,CASSPGRWGRGAGSPLHF,.,.,TRBV27,TRBJ1-6
TGTGCCACCCACGCCTGGCAGGGAGAGACCCAGTACTTC,CATHAWQGETQYF,.,.,TRBV28,TRBJ2-5
TGTGCCATCAGCAGGACGGGACAGGGGTCTGGAAACACCATATATTTT,CAISRTGQGSGNTIYF,TRBD1,.,TRBV10-3,TRBJ1-3